This T cell receptor (beta chain) was profiled in a study of preoperative IRX-2 immunotherapy in early breast cancer. Method: immunoSEQ multiplex PCR; TCRdb's copy keeps in-frame clones and lacks some. This table has around 60,000 clones, approximately 93% appearing once. The sample's treatment: preoperative locoregional IRX-2 cytokine immunotherapy. Patients received preoperative, locoregional IRX-2 cytokine immunotherapy in a phase Ib study. The length of the CDR3 is 16 residues. V was shortened by 2 bases and J by 2 bases, with 14 bases between the two germline ends. Germline-derived CDR1 and CDR2 are SGHDN and FVKESK.

The sample was taken from a patient treated with IRX-2 immunotherapy. The chain carries TRBV14 and TRBJ2-3; no reliable D call. The clonotype was recovered from a human donor with breast cancer. The CDR3 reads CASSQLVGYNTDTQYF. For the CDR3, the DNA is TGTGCCAGCAGCCAACTGGTCGGGTACAACACAGATACGCAGTATTTT.